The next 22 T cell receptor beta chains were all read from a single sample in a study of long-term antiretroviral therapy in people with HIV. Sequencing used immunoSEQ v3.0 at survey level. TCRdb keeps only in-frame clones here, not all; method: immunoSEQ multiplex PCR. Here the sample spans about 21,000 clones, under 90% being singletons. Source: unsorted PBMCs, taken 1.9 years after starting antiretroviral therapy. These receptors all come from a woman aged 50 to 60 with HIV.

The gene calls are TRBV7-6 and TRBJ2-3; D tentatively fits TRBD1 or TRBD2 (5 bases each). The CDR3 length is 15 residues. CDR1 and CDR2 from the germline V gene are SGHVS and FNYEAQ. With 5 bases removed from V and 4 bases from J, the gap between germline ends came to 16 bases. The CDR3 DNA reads TGTGCCAGCAGCCCAGTGGGGACCAAAGCAGATACGCAGTATTTT. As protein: CASSPVGTKADTQYF.

Here the CDR3 DNA reads TGTGCCAGCAGTTTATCGGGGGACCATAACTATGGCTACACCTTC. As protein: CASSLSGDHNYGYTF. This rearrangement joins TRBV27 to TRBJ1-2; possible D gene TRBD1, 5 bases. From germline, CDR1 is MNHEY and CDR2 SMNVEV (reference sequence). This CDR3 is 15 amino acids long. The V end was cut by 0 bases, the J end by 1 base, with 9 bases between.

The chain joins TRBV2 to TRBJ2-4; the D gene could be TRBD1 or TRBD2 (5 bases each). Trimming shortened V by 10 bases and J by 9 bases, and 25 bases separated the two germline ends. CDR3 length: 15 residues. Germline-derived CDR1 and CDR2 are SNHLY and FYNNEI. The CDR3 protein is CATRLPWGRAGIQYF. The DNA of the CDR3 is TGTGCCACGCGACTACCTTGGGGCAGGGCGGGCATTCAGTACTTC. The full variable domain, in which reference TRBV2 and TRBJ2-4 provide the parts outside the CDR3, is EPEVTQTPSHQVTQMGQEVILRCVPISNHLYFYWYRQILGQKVEFLVSFYNNEISEKSEIFDDQFSVERPDGSNFTLKIRSTKLEDSAMYFCATRLPWGRAGIQYFGAGTRLSVL.

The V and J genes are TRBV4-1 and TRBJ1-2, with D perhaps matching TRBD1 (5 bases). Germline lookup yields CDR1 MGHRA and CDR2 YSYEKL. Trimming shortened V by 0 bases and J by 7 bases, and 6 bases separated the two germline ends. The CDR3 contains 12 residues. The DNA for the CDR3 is TGCGCCAGCAGCCAAGAGGGGCGTGGCTACACCTTC. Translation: CASSQEGRGYTF.

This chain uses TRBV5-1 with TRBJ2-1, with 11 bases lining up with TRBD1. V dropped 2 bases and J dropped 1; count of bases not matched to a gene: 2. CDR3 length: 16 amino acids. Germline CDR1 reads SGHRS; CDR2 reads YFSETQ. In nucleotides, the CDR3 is TGCGCCAGCAGCTTAGGGACAGGGGGGTCCTACAATGAGCAGTTCTTC. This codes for CASSLGTGGSYNEQFF.

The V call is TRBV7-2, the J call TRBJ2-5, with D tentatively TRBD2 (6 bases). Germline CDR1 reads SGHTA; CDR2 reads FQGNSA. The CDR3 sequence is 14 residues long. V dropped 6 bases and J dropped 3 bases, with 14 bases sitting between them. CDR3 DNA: TGTGCCAGCAGAGTGGCCCGACTAGAAGAGACCCAGTACTTC. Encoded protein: CASRVARLEETQYF.

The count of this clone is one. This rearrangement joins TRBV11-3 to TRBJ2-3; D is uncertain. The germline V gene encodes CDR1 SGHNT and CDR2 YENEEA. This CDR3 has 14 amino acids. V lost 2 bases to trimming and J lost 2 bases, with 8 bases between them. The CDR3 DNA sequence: TGTGCCAGCAGCTTATCGGGTTCCACAGATACGCAGTATTTT. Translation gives CASSLSGSTDTQYF.

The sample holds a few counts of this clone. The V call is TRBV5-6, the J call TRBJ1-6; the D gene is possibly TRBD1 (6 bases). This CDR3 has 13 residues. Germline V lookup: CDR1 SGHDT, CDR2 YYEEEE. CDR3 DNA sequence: TGTGTCGAGCGGGGGGCGATTAAGTCACCCCTCCACTTT. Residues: CVERGAIKSPLHF.

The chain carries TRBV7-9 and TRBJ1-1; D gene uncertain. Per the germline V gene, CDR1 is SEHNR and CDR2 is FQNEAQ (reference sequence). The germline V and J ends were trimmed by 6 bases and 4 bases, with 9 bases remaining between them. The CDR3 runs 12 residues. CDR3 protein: CASSAYVTEAFF. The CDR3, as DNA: TGTGCCAGCAGTGCGTATGTCACTGAAGCTTTCTTT.

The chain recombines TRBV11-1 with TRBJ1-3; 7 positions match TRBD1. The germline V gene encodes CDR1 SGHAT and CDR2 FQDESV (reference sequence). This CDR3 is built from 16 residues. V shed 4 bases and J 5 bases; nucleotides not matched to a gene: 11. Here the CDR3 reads CASSSRQGGARNTIYF. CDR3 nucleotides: TGTGCCAGCAGCTCCAGACAGGGCGGGGCGAGAAACACCATATATTTT.

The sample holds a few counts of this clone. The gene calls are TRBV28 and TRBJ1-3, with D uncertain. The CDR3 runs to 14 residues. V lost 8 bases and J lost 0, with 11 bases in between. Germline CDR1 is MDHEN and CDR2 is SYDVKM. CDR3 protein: CASLNGDSGNTIYF. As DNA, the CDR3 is TGTGCCAGCCTGAACGGGGACTCTGGAAACACCATATATTTT. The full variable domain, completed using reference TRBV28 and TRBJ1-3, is DVKVTQSSRYLVKRTGEKVFLECVQDMDHENMFWYRQDPGLGLRLIYFSYDVKMKEKGDIPEGYSVSREKKERFSLILESASTNQTSMYLCASLNGDSGNTIYFGEGSWLTVV.

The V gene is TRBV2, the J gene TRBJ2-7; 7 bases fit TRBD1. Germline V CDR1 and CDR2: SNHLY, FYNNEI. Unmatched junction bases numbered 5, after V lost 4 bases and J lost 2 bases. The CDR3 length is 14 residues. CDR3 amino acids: CASSGQGLTYEQYF. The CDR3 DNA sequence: TGTGCCAGCAGTGGACAGGGTTTAACCTACGAGCAGTACTTC.

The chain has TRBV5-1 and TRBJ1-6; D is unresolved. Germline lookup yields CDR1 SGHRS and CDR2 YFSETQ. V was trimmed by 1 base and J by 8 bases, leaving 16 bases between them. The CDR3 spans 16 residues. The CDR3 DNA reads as TGCGCCAGCAGCTTGAAGGGCCCCGGGTCAGATTCACCCCTCCACTTT. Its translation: CASSLKGPGSDSPLHF.

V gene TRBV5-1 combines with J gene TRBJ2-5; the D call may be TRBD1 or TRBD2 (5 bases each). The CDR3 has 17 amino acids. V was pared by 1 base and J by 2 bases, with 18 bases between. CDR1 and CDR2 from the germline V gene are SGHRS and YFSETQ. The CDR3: CASSLFEGLGLQETQYF. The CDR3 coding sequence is TGCGCCAGCAGCTTGTTTGAGGGGCTAGGTCTGCAAGAGACCCAGTACTTC.

Written as DNA, the CDR3 is TGTGCCAGCAGCGTACGCGACAGGGAGGGCACCGGGGAGCTGTTTTTT. Translating gives CASSVRDREGTGELFF. The chain recombines TRBV9 with TRBJ2-2; either TRBD1 or TRBD2 may fit D (7 bases each). This CDR3 contains 16 residues. The germline CDR1 and CDR2 sequences are SGDLS and YYNGEE. V shed 1 base and J shed 4 bases, with 14 bases lying between them.

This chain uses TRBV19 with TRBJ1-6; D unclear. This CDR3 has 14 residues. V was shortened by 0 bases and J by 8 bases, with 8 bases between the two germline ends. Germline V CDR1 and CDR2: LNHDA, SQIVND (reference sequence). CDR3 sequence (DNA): TGTGCCAGTAGTATAGATGGGATGGATTCACCCCTCCACTTT. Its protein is CASSIDGMDSPLHF. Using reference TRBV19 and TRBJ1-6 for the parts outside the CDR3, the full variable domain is DGGITQSPKYLFRKEGQNVTLSCEQNLNHDAMYWYRQDPGQGLRLIYYSQIVNDFQKGDIAEGYSVSREKKESFPLTVTSAQKNPTAFYLCASSIDGMDSPLHFGNGTRLTVT.

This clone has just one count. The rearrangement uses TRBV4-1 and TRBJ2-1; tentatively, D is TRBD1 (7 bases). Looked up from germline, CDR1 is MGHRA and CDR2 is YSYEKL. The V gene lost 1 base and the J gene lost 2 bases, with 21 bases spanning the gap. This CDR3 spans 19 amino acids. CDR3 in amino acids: CASSQGPNSPGGTYNEQFF. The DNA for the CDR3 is TGCGCCAGCAGCCAAGGTCCCAACTCCCCAGGGGGGACCTACAATGAGCAGTTCTTC.

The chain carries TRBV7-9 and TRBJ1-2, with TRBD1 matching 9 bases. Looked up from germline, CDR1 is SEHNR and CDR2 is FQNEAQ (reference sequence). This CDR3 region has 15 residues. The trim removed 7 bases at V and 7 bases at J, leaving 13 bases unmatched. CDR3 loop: CASTLQGAEVVGYTF. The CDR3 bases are TGTGCCAGCACCCTACAGGGGGCGGAAGTCGTTGGCTACACCTTC. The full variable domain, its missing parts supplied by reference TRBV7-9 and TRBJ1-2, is DTGVSQNPRHKITKRGQNVTFRCDPISEHNRLYWYRQTLGQGPEFLTYFQNEAQLEKSRLLSDRFSAERPKGSFSTLEIQRTEQGDSAMYLCASTLQGAEVVGYTFGSGTRLTVV.

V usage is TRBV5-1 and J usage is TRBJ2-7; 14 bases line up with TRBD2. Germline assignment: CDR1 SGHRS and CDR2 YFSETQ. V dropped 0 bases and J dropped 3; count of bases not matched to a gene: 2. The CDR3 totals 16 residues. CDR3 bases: TGCGCCAGCAGCTTGGGCGGACTAGCGGGGGGCTACGAGCAGTACTTC. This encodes CASSLGGLAGGYEQYF.

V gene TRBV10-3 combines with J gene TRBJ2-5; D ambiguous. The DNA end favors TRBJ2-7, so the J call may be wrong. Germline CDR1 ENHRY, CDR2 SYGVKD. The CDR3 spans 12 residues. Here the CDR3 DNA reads TGTGCCATCAGTGAGTCCCGCCACGAGCAGTACTTC. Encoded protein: CAISESRHEQYF.

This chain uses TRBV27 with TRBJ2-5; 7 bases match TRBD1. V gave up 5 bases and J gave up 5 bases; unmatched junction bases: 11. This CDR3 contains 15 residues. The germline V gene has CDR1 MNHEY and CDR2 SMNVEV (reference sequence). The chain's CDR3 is CASSQRTGGPETQYF. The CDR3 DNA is TGTGCCAGCAGTCAGCGGACAGGAGGCCCCGAGACCCAGTACTTC.

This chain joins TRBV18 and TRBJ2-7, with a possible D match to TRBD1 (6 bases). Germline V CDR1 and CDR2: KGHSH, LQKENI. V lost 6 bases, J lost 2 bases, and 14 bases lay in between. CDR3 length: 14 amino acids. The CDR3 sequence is CASSLGQLAYEQYF. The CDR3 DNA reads TGTGCCAGCTCTCTTGGACAGCTCGCCTACGAGCAGTACTTC.